This TCR beta chain is drawn from a study of blood T cell repertoires in COVID-19. Study summary: Material from acute and convalescent COVID-19 was sourced from the United States, Italy and Spain. PBMCs, B-cell-depleted T cells, or T cells were the source of the cDNA or gDNA that made up the material.

The CDR3 extends over 15 amino acids. Germline-derived CDR1 and CDR2 are SGHVS and FQNEAQ. The junction had 8 bases not matched to a gene; V was cut back by 3 bases and J by 3 bases. As handled by the study authors: Researchers report that nucleated cell counts were estimated from reference gene primer amplification. Clones were read by immunoSEQ multiplex PCR, and TCRdb kept only the in-frame ones, dropping some. The DNA was the basis for D and trimming; V, J and clone size are from that table. Of under 300,000 clones in the sample, roughly 85% were seen once. The origin of this receptor is a woman in her late teens or twenties with acute or convalescent COVID-19. This sequence joins TRBV7-8 and TRBJ2-7; 7 positions agree with TRBD1. Sample: peripheral blood. The CDR3 reads CASSLLLRQGYEQYF. CDR3 nucleotide sequence: TGTGCCAGCAGCTTGTTATTGAGACAGGGCTACGAGCAGTACTTC.